Listed here are 5 T cell receptor beta chains from one sample, sequenced in a study of identical twins. TCRdb re-called the 5' RACE reads through MiXCR, storing one row per CDR3 protein. Here the sample spans some 690,000 distinct CDR3 sequences, around 21% being singletons. A further study also used this sample, focusing on T cells expressing NK-cell markers.

The material sequenced was PBMCs. The receptor source for this set is a woman aged 18-29 years in good health.

This clonotype was seen only a few times. The chain couples TRBV9 to TRBJ2-3; 8 bases are shared with TRBD2. The junction had 7 bases not matched to a gene; V was cut back by 0 bases and J by 4 bases. CDR1 is SGDLS and CDR2 is YYNGEE in the germline V gene. The CDR3 contains 16 residues. The CDR3 nucleotides are TGTGCCAGCAGCGTAGTCGGGGGGGAGATCCCAGATACGCAGTATTTT. It yields the protein CASSVVGGEIPDTQYF.

This clonotype was recorded a few times. This chain uses TRBV5-1 with TRBJ2-3; D is unresolved. Trimming pared 1 base from V and 4 bases from J, leaving 10 bases between. Germline V gene lookup returns CDR1 SGHRS and CDR2 YFSETQ. The CDR3 totals 14 residues. The CDR3 is CASSLKGIADTQYF. In DNA, the CDR3 is TGCGCCAGCAGCTTGAAGGGAATAGCAGATACGCAGTATTTT.

This clonotype turned up a few times. The J gene is TRBJ2-3, the V gene TRBV10-1, with 10 bases identical to TRBD1. V was pared by 6 bases and J by 4 bases, with 4 bases of the junction left unmatched. Germline values: CDR1 WNHNN, CDR2 SYGVQD (reference sequence). This CDR3 contains 14 residues. For the CDR3, the DNA is TGCGCCAGCAGCCGGGACAGGGGAGCAGATACGCAGTATTTT. Translation gives CASSRDRGADTQYF.

The chain combines TRBV6-1 with TRBJ2-5; TRBD2 matches 10 bases. Losses at the gene ends were 5 bases for V and 0 bases for J; bases not matched to a gene: 3. Germline V gene data show CDR1 as MNHNS and CDR2 as SASEGT. The CDR3 is made up of 15 amino acids. The CDR3: CASSQLAGYQETQYF. DNA for the CDR3: TGTGCCAGCAGTCAACTAGCGGGGTACCAAGAGACCCAGTACTTC.

The chain joins TRBV4-3 to TRBJ1-1; D is ambiguous. Germline assignment: CDR1 LGHNA and CDR2 YSLEER. This CDR3 spans 14 amino acids. The germline V and J ends were trimmed by 4 bases and 5 bases, with 14 bases remaining between them. This CDR3 reads CASSLQRVYTEAFF. The CDR3 DNA follows: TGCGCCAGCAGCCTCCAACGGGTATATACTGAAGCTTTCTTT.